The 28 T cell receptor beta chains below come from one sample, sequenced in a study of CD8+ T cells in alopecia areata. cDNA reverse transcribed from extracted RNA served as the sequencing template. Sequencing used immunoSEQ multiplex PCR; TCRdb keeps in-frame clones, though not all of them. The table records 200,000 or so clones, 58% of them present only once. Sample treatment: oral pan-JAK inhibitor, 5-10 mg twice daily. The sequencing here drew on CD4+ T cells sorted from blood, taken at week 24, from a patient treated with tofacitinib. The receptors were gathered from a human donor with alopecia areata.

This clone showed up just a few times. The gene calls are TRBV19 and TRBJ2-2; TRBD2 matches 13 bases. The V gene's germline CDR1 is LNHDA and CDR2 SQIVND (reference sequence). The CDR3 spans 17 residues. Trimming at V came to 6 bases and at J to 9 bases, leaving 13 bases not matched to a gene. CDR3 DNA: TGTGCCAGTAGCAACCCTGGGACTAGCGGGACTACACGGGAGCTGTTTTTT. Protein sequence: CASSNPGTSGTTRELFF.

This clone was observed a handful of times. J is TRBJ1-2 and V is TRBV30; D unclear. This CDR3 comprises 14 residues. CDR1 is GTSNPN, CDR2 SVGIG, per germline (reference sequence). V lost 2 bases and J 6 bases, leaving 16 bases between the germline ends. Here the CDR3 reads CAWSFSPRGHGYTF. In nucleotides, the CDR3 is TGTGCCTGGAGTTTCTCGCCCCGTGGACATGGCTACACCTTC.

Comments on this clone: Other DNA sequences in the sample encode the same CDR3. The chain is built from TRBV4-3 and TRBJ2-7; 8 bases are a match to TRBD1. J was trimmed by 2 bases and V by 3 bases; bases with no gene match: 6. Germline CDR1 LGHNA, CDR2 YSLEER. CDR3 length equals 15 residues. The CDR3, as DNA: TGCGCCAGCAGCCACTTAACAGGGGGAACCTACGAGCAGTACTTC. This encodes CASSHLTGGTYEQYF.

This clone has more than one count but fewer than ten. The chain recombines TRBV5-1 with TRBJ2-2; D not resolved. This CDR3 spans 14 amino acids. Germline CDR1 and CDR2: SGHRS and YFSETQ. The ends were cut back, 4 bases at V and 1 base at J, with 8 bases in the middle. The CDR3 DNA reads TGCGCCAGCAGCGGGTCCGGGAACACCGGGGAGCTGTTTTTT. Encoded protein: CASSGSGNTGELFF. Using reference TRBV5-1 and TRBJ2-2 for the parts outside the CDR3, the full variable domain is KAGVTQTPRYLIKTRGQQVTLSCSPISGHRSVSWYQQTPGQGLQFLFEYFSETQRNKGNFPGRFSGRQFSNSRSEMNVSTLELGDSALYLCASSGSGNTGELFFGEGSRLTVL.

Details on this clone: Because the CDR3's place on the DNA is in doubt, the DNA is left out and the CDR3 is given as listed by TCRdb. V gene TRBV27 combines with J gene TRBJ2-2. Ends included, the CDR3 has 13 residues. The germline CDR1 and CDR2 sequences are MNHEY and SMNVEV (reference sequence). The CDR3 loop is CASSLSSGRELFF.

The V gene is TRBV9, the J gene TRBJ2-3, with 8 nucleotides matching TRBD2. The CDR3 is 15 residues long. The V gene's germline CDR1 is SGDLS and CDR2 YYNGEE. V lost 7 bases to trimming and J lost 1 base; unmatched junction nucleotides: 8. As DNA, the CDR3 is TGTGCCAGCGGGATCTCGACTAGCGGCACAGATACGCAGTATTTT. It specifies CASGISTSGTDTQYF.

The gene calls are TRBV29-1 and TRBJ2-1; 10 nucleotides line up with TRBD1. The CDR3 has 14 amino acids. J was trimmed by 6 bases and V by 4 bases; bases with no gene match: 6. Germline loops: CDR1 SQVTM, CDR2 ANQGSEA. The CDR3 nucleotides are TGCAGCGTTGGAGGGACAGGGGCCGTCAATGAGCAGTTCTTC. Residues: CSVGGTGAVNEQFF.

This clone was picked up a small number of times. V is TRBV10-3 and J is TRBJ2-7; the D gene is possibly TRBD1 (6 bases). This CDR3 region has 13 residues. The V gene's germline CDR1 is ENHRY and CDR2 SYGVKD. V was trimmed by 8 bases and J by 0 bases, leaving 11 bases between them. Here the CDR3 reads CAIGQFSSYEQYF. In DNA, the CDR3 is TGTGCCATCGGACAGTTTAGCTCCTACGAGCAGTACTTC.

This clone was observed a few times. CDR3 DNA: TGTGCCAGCAGTTACGGGTTTAGGAACACTGAAGCTTTCTTT. Amino acids: CASSYGFRNTEAFF. The chain employs TRBV6-5 and TRBJ1-1; D gene uncertain. V was trimmed by 2 bases and J by 1 base, leaving 8 bases between them. CDR1 is MNHEY, CDR2 SVGAGI, per germline. The CDR3 is 14 residues long.

The genes are TRBV7-9 and TRBJ1-3, with D unresolved. Trimming took off 5 bases at V and 0 bases at J, with 11 bases between the two ends. This CDR3 spans 15 amino acids. The germline V gene encodes CDR1 SEHNR and CDR2 FQNEAQ (reference sequence). The CDR3 loop is CASSLAASSGNTIYF. CDR3 DNA sequence: TGTGCCAGCAGCCTCGCGGCGAGCTCTGGAAACACCATATATTTT.

The J gene is TRBJ2-5, the V gene TRBV4-2, with TRBD2 matching 10 bases. Looked up from germline, CDR1 is LGHNA and CDR2 is YNFKEQ. V was clipped by 0 bases and J by 4 bases; unmatched bases: 5. The CDR3 is 16 amino acids. For the CDR3, the DNA is TGTGCCAGCAGCCAAGAGGCGGTAGCGGGAGGAGAGACCCAGTACTTC. Translated, it gives CASSQEAVAGGETQYF.

This clone was counted a few times. The chain uses TRBV28 and TRBJ2-1, with D perhaps TRBD2 (5 bases). This CDR3 comprises 13 residues. CDR1 and CDR2 from the germline V gene are MDHEN and SYDVKM. The V gene lost 8 bases and the J gene lost 3 bases, with 11 bases spanning the gap. The CDR3 sequence: CASEAGNYNEQFF. The CDR3 DNA reads TGTGCCAGCGAGGCGGGCAACTACAATGAGCAGTTCTTC.

This clone has only a few counts. The chain combines TRBV7-8 with TRBJ2-7; D ambiguous. Trimming shortened V by 6 bases and J by 4 bases, and 22 bases separated the two germline ends. The CDR3 contains 16 residues. Germline V gene data show CDR1 as SGHVS and CDR2 as FQNEAQ. The CDR3 here is CASRDEHGPDLYEQYF. DNA for the CDR3: TGTGCCAGCAGGGACGAACACGGGCCCGATTTATACGAGCAGTACTTC.

The V and J genes are TRBV30 and TRBJ2-5; 10 nucleotides agree with TRBD1. Germline lookup yields CDR1 GTSNPN and CDR2 SVGIG (reference sequence). The CDR3 contains 16 residues. After removal of 0 bases from V and 5 bases from J, the junction contained 9 bases not matched to a gene. CDR3: CAWSVVRTGGRETQYF. The CDR3 coding sequence is TGTGCCTGGAGTGTCGTCCGGACAGGGGGTCGGGAGACCCAGTACTTC.

This sequence joins TRBV25-1 and TRBJ1-1; D gene uncertain. This CDR3 comprises 14 residues. The V gene's germline CDR1 is MGHDK and CDR2 SYGVNS. Between the trimmed V and J ends, which lost 1 base and 3 bases, there was a span of 9 bases. As DNA, the CDR3 is TGTGCCAGCAGTGAATTGAGCGACTACACTGAAGCTTTCTTT. Encoded protein: CASSELSDYTEAFF.

This clone has just a few counts. The chain recombines TRBV29-1 with TRBJ1-2; no firm D call. The CDR3 has 11 residues. Per germline, CDR1 SQVTM and CDR2 ANQGSEA. V was shortened by 6 bases and J by 4 bases, with 9 bases between the two germline ends. The CDR3 DNA is TGCAGCGTGCGAGGGATCTATGGCTACACCTTC. Protein product: CSVRGIYGYTF.

V and J are TRBV6-5 and TRBJ1-5, with a weak D call TRBD1 (6 bases). CDR1 and CDR2 (germline): MNHEY, SVGAGI. Deletions cut 8 bases from V and 5 bases from J, with 19 bases between. The CDR3 spans 15 residues. The CDR3 reads CASGRAGEKDQPQHF. The CDR3 nucleotides read TGTGCCAGCGGTAGAGCAGGGGAAAAGGATCAGCCCCAGCATTTT.

The chain joins TRBV2 to TRBJ2-7; D gene unclear. The length of the CDR3 is 11 residues. Germline CDR1 and CDR2: SNHLY and FYNNEI. V was trimmed by 7 bases and J by 4 bases, leaving 8 bases between them. Here the CDR3 reads CASTYQYEQYF. In nucleotides, the CDR3 is TGTGCCAGCACCTATCAGTACGAGCAGTACTTC.

The rearrangement uses TRBV6-6 and TRBJ2-7; D is perhaps TRBD1 or TRBD2 (6 bases each). Germline V gene lookup returns CDR1 MNHNY and CDR2 SVGAGI (reference sequence). The CDR3 runs 13 residues. Trimming took off 2 bases at V and 2 bases at J, with 7 bases between the two ends. CDR3 in DNA: TGTGCCAGCAGTTACGGGGGGCCCTACGAGCAGTACTTC. It specifies CASSYGGPYEQYF.

The gene calls are TRBV15 and TRBJ2-5; no clear D. This CDR3 has 13 residues. CDR1 is LNHNV and CDR2 is YYDKDF in the germline V gene (reference sequence). The V gene lost 1 base and the J gene lost 6 bases, with 9 bases spanning the gap. The CDR3 protein is CATSRGSLQTQYF. The CDR3, as DNA: TGTGCCACCAGCAGAGGCTCGTTACAGACCCAGTACTTC.

Here the CDR3 reads CSVSRGVAYEQYF. DNA of the CDR3: TGCAGCGTCTCTCGCGGGGTGGCCTACGAGCAGTACTTC. The chain joins TRBV29-1 to TRBJ2-7, with a tentative D call TRBD2 (6 bases). The CDR3 runs 13 residues. Germline V gene lookup returns CDR1 SQVTM and CDR2 ANQGSEA. V was shortened by 6 bases and J by 2 bases, with 14 bases between the two germline ends.

Only one count was recorded for this clone. This chain connects TRBV7-9 to TRBJ1-2; D ambiguous. Trimming left V 5 bases short and J 7 bases short, with 8 bases between. This CDR3 contains 11 residues. Looked up from germline, CDR1 is SEHNR and CDR2 is FQNEAQ (reference sequence). The CDR3 protein is CASSHLLGYTF. CDR3 in DNA: TGTGCCAGCAGCCACTTGCTTGGCTACACCTTC.

This clone has just one count. The chain carries TRBV30 and TRBJ2-7, with D hard to call. Germline values: CDR1 GTSNPN, CDR2 SVGIG (reference sequence). This CDR3 has 13 amino acids. V dropped 3 bases and J dropped 4 bases, with 13 bases sitting between them. The CDR3 DNA reads as TGTGCCTGGAGCCCGTATTCTAGGTACGAGCAGTACTTC. Encoded protein: CAWSPYSRYEQYF.

This CDR3 reads CAWSVRVGYTF. In nucleotides, the CDR3 is TGTGCCTGGAGTGTTAGGGTCGGCTACACCTTC. The chain employs TRBV30 and TRBJ1-2; D is uncertain. From germline, CDR1 is GTSNPN and CDR2 SVGIG (reference sequence). The CDR3 covers 11 residues. Trimming left V 0 bases short and J 8 bases short, with 7 bases between.

This clone was observed a few times. This sequence joins TRBV7-2 and TRBJ2-7; 8 bases fit TRBD2. V lost 1 base and J lost 5; bases outside the gene matches: 4. The CDR3 is 14 residues long. The germline V gene has CDR1 SGHTA and CDR2 FQGNSA. The CDR3 bases are TGTGCCAGCAGCTTAGACGGGACTAGGGACGAGCAGTACTTC. It encodes CASSLDGTRDEQYF.

V and J are TRBV2 and TRBJ2-2, with D perhaps TRBD1 (5 bases). There are 12 residues in the CDR3. CDR1 SNHLY and CDR2 FYNNEI come from the germline V gene. Trimming shortened V by 8 bases and J by 5 bases, and 9 bases separated the two germline ends. CDR3 in DNA: TGTGCCAGCTCGACAGTAACCGGGGAGCTGTTTTTT. It codes for CASSTVTGELFF. The full variable domain, with the rest looked up from reference TRBV2 and TRBJ2-2, is EPEVTQTPSHQVTQMGQEVILRCVPISNHLYFYWYRQILGQKVEFLVSFYNNEISEKSEIFDDQFSVERPDGSNFTLKIRSTKLEDSAMYFCASSTVTGELFFGEGSRLTVL.

The chain couples TRBV7-2 to TRBJ2-7, with unresolved D. Trimming cost V 0 bases and J 2 bases, with 11 bases left between them. CDR1 and CDR2 (germline): SGHTA, FQGNSA. This CDR3 spans 15 amino acids. The CDR3 region has the DNA TGTGCCAGCAGCTTAGCGTCGGACGGAGCCTACGAGCAGTACTTC. This translates into CASSLASDGAYEQYF.

This chain connects TRBV6-6 to TRBJ2-7; D not certain. Trimming shortened V by 5 bases and J by 2 bases, and 10 bases separated the two germline ends. Germline values: CDR1 MNHNY, CDR2 SVGAGI (reference sequence). The CDR3 runs 13 residues. CDR3 nucleotides: TGTGCCAGCAGTCCCGACGGAACCTACGAGCAGTACTTC. This codes for CASSPDGTYEQYF.